One sample yielded the 13 T cell receptor beta chains listed below, sequenced in a study of T cell responses to AZD1222 COVID-19 vaccine. The assay was immunoSEQ multiplex PCR, and TCRdb's table has in-frame clones only and misses some. Among 90,000 to 140,000 clones listed, more than 70% were seen once. Sample: peripheral blood, taken on day 0 of AZD1222 vaccination. The receptors stem from an adult in good health.

This chain connects TRBV9 to TRBJ1-3, with D perhaps TRBD1 (5 bases). Germline V CDR1 and CDR2: SGDLS, YYNGEE. The V gene lost 5 bases and the J gene lost 4 bases, with 7 bases spanning the gap. The CDR3 sequence is 12 residues long. In DNA, the CDR3 is TGTGCCAGCAGGGGGCCAGGAAACACCATATATTTT. Its translation is CASRGPGNTIYF. The entire variable domain, with the rest obtained from reference TRBV9 and TRBJ1-3, is as follows: DSGVTQTPKHLITATGQRVTLRCSPRSGDLSVYWYQQSLDQGLQFLIQYYNGEERAKGNILERFSAQQFPDLHSELNLSSLELGDSALYFCASRGPGNTIYFGEGSWLTVV.

This rearrangement joins TRBV27 to TRBJ2-3, with D possibly TRBD1 on 6 matching bases. Germline V gene sequence: CDR1 MNHEY, CDR2 SMNVEV (reference sequence). This CDR3 comprises 16 residues. V lost 2 bases, J lost 2 bases, and 14 bases lay in between. CDR3 coding DNA: TGTGCCAGCAGTTTAGGGGGCGGCAGAATCACAGATACGCAGTATTTT. As protein: CASSLGGGRITDTQYF.

V usage is TRBV28 and J usage is TRBJ1-6; 7 positions agree with TRBD1. The CDR3 runs 15 residues. The germline CDR1 and CDR2 sequences are MDHEN and SYDVKM. V shed 2 bases, J shed 10 bases, and the junction held 8 bases outside the gene matches. CDR3 DNA: TGTGCCAGCAGTTTAGGAGACAGGGTTGGCTCACCCCTCCACTTT. The encoded protein is CASSLGDRVGSPLHF.

The sample holds one count of this clone. The chain joins TRBV28 to TRBJ1-5; D not resolved. Germline V gives CDR1 MDHEN, CDR2 SYDVKM. The CDR3 has 11 residues. V gave up 3 bases and J gave up 7 bases, with 4 bases separating them. CDR3 region: CASSFSQPQHF. Here the CDR3 DNA reads TGTGCCAGCAGTTTTAGCCAGCCCCAGCATTTT.

The gene calls are TRBV7-2 and TRBJ2-7, with TRBD2 identical over 7 bases. Germline assignment: CDR1 SGHTA and CDR2 FQGNSA. The CDR3 length is 15 residues. V lost 8 bases, J lost 1 base, and 11 bases stayed unmatched. The CDR3, as DNA: TGTGCCAGCGTCCTGTCCGGGACTACATCCTACGAGCAGTACTTC. It translates to CASVLSGTTSYEQYF.

CDR3 in DNA: TGTGCCAGCAGCTCCGAGGGGGCCGGAGGCTACACCTTC. Its protein product is CASSSEGAGGYTF. The chain uses TRBV7-9 and TRBJ1-2; 7 bases fit TRBD1. The CDR3 consists of 13 residues. The J segment lost 8 bases and the V segment lost 4 bases, leaving 7 bases of the junction unmatched. Germline V gives CDR1 SEHNR, CDR2 FQNEAQ (reference sequence).

This chain joins TRBV28 and TRBJ1-4; no firm D call. Trimming stripped 7 bases from V and 9 bases from J, with 27 bases between. This CDR3 has 17 residues. The germline gives CDR1 MDHEN, CDR2 SYDVKM. The CDR3 protein is CASTLGGHPGGSQKLFF. CDR3 in DNA: TGTGCCAGCACCCTTGGAGGCCACCCGGGCGGAAGTCAAAAACTGTTTTTT.

This CDR3 reads CASRRGTSGSLYTQYF. CDR3 sequence (DNA): TGTGCCAGCCGGCGGGGGACTAGCGGGAGTCTCTACACGCAGTATTTT. The chain couples TRBV2 to TRBJ2-3; 14 bases are shared with TRBD2. This CDR3 comprises 16 residues. Germline-derived CDR1 and CDR2 are SNHLY and FYNNEI. V dropped 8 bases and J dropped 9; count of bases not matched to a gene: 13. The full variable domain, its missing parts supplied by reference TRBV2 and TRBJ2-3, is EPEVTQTPSHQVTQMGQEVILRCVPISNHLYFYWYRQILGQKVEFLVSFYNNEISEKSEIFDDQFSVERPDGSNFTLKIRSTKLEDSAMYFCASRRGTSGSLYTQYFGPGTRLTVL.

This clone was observed a single time. CDR3 loop: CAWSGGSAGSGELFF. DNA of the CDR3: TGTGCCTGGAGTGGTGGGAGCGCCGGGAGCGGGGAGCTGTTTTTT. V gene TRBV30 combines with J gene TRBJ2-2; D perhaps matches TRBD2 (6 bases). The CDR3 spans 15 residues. Trimming shortened V by 1 base and J by 7 bases, and 16 bases separated the two germline ends. CDR1 and CDR2 from the germline V gene are GTSNPN and SVGIG (reference sequence).

The chain has TRBV27 and TRBJ2-1; 8 bases are shared with TRBD2. The CDR3 totals 15 residues. Germline values: CDR1 MNHEY, CDR2 SMNVEV (reference sequence). The V and J ends lost 4 bases and 6 bases, in that order; junction bases with no gene match: 8. The CDR3 coding sequence is TGTGCCAGCAGTTGGCGGGAGGAAGGATCCAATGAGCAGTTCTTC. It is translated as CASSWREEGSNEQFF.

This chain joins TRBV7-8 and TRBJ2-1, with a tentative D call TRBD2 (5 bases). Germline assignment: CDR1 SGHVS and CDR2 FQNEAQ. The CDR3 covers 15 residues. Trimming left V 5 bases short and J 6 bases short, with 17 bases between. The CDR3 DNA follows: TGTGCCAGCAGCATATCGGGCCTGGCGGGCAATGAGCAGTTCTTC. This codes for CASSISGLAGNEQFF.

The J gene is TRBJ2-1, the V gene TRBV1; the table's D call of TRBD2 was not tested on the DNA. TRBV1 is deemed a pseudogene. The CDR3 loop spans 13 amino acids. The CDR3: CTSSQDIAIRQFF. Here the CDR3 DNA reads TGCACCAGCAGCCAAGATATAGCCATCCGGCAGTTCTTC.

This chain uses TRBV7-8 with TRBJ2-7; 7 nucleotides line up with TRBD2. The CDR3 spans 15 residues. The V segment lost 1 base and the J segment 1 base; nucleotides outside the gene matches: 4. Germline CDR1 reads SGHVS; CDR2 reads FQNEAQ. This CDR3 is CASSLERGPSYEQYF. Here the CDR3 DNA reads TGTGCCAGCAGCTTAGAGCGGGGACCATCCTACGAGCAGTACTTC.